The source of this T cell receptor (beta chain) is a study of spatial heterogeneity in lung cancer. The overall study: Beta-chain sequences were consistently detected more often than alpha-chain sequences. Findings of the study overall: TCRs found ubiquitously expanded in tumor appeared in blood more at resection than at follow-up.

In this sample, this clonotype turned up a few times. Its target is unknown. Every cDNA TCR molecule received its own unique molecular identifier. One entry per CDR3 protein results from TCRdb running MiXCR on the 5' RACE reads. The sample shows around 48,000 distinct CDR3 sequences, approximately 5% of them seen only once. Time point described: sample taken at primary tumor resection. Frozen PBMC, nontumor lung or tumor provided whole RNA, which was sequenced unsorted. The sequence derives from a male donor with early-stage non-small cell lung cancer. This material consisted of PBMCs, taken at surgery.

The DNA of the CDR3 is TGTGCCAGCAGCTTAGAGGTAACCGGGATGACTTTCTTT. Amino acid sequence: CASSLEVTGMTFF. The chain carries TRBV7-9 and TRBJ1-1; no clear D gene. V lost 1 base, J lost 12 bases, and 15 bases lay in between. This CDR3 spans 13 amino acids. The germline gives CDR1 SEHNR, CDR2 FQNEAQ (reference sequence).